A selection of T cell receptor beta chains follows, all from one sample in a study of cytomegalovirus exposure and HLA in healthy donors. Clones were read by immunoSEQ multiplex PCR, and TCRdb kept only the in-frame ones, dropping some. Of 95,000 to 150,000 clones in the sample, about 81% are singletons; the top ten hold roughly 1.1%. Sequencing was carried out using PBMCs. These receptors were collected from a woman in her 30s in good health and CMV-seronegative. CDR3s include the opening cysteine and the closing phenylalanine or tryptophan. D genes are given only for firm matches. Size is omitted from some rows. Given values are once, few, many or a class for expanded clones.

J: TRBJ2-7; V: TRBV18; length: 12; D: .; size: once; DNA: TGTGCCAGCTCACCAAATGTTAACGAGCAGTACTTC; CDR3: CASSPNVNEQYF
J: TRBJ2-7; V: TRBV2; length: 18; D: TRBD2; size: .; DNA: TGTGCCAGCAGTCCCGGGACTAGCGGGGGGGCCTTCACCTACGAGCAGTACTTC; CDR3: CASSPGTSGGAFTYEQYF
J: TRBJ1-4; V: TRBV5-4; length: 14; D: TRBD1; size: few; DNA: TGTGCCAGCAGCCGACAGGGGGCGAATGAAAAACTGTTTTTT; CDR3: CASSRQGANEKLFF
J: TRBJ2-5; V: TRBV9; length: 16; D: TRBD2; size: .; DNA: TGTGCCAGCAGCGTTAGTGGTAGCGGGGGCCAAGAGACCCAGTACTTC; CDR3: CASSVSGSGGQETQYF
J: TRBJ2-4; V: TRBV15; length: 15; D: .; size: .; DNA: TGTGCCACCAGCAGAGATGAGGCTACCACCCAAGGCCAGTACTTC; CDR3: CATSRDEATTQGQYF
J: TRBJ1-1; V: TRBV5-1; length: 14; D: .; size: .; DNA: TGCGCCAGCAGCTTCGTGCGGGCTGGCACTGAAGCTTTCTTT; CDR3: CASSFVRAGTEAFF
J: TRBJ2-5; V: TRBV21-1; length: 16; D: .; size: .; DNA: TGTGCCAGCAGCAAAGCATCGACAGGCAACGAAGAGACCCAGTACTTC; CDR3: CASSKASTGNEETQYF
J: TRBJ2-5; V: TRBV29-1; length: 13; D: TRBD2; size: .; DNA: TGCAGCGTTAAGGGGAGGGTCCAAGAGACCCAGTACTTC; CDR3: CSVKGRVQETQYF
J: TRBJ2-3; V: TRBV7-9; length: 16; D: .; size: once; DNA: TGTGCCAGCAGCCCCCGACTAGGACGGAGTAGAGATACGCAGTATTTT; CDR3: CASSPRLGRSRDTQYF
J: TRBJ1-1; V: TRBV6-5; length: 15; D: .; size: few; DNA: TGTGCCAGCAGTTACTCGGTAAAGCAGAACACTGAAGCTTTCTTT; CDR3: CASSYSVKQNTEAFF
J: TRBJ2-7; V: TRBV6-5; length: 14; D: TRBD1; size: few; DNA: TGTGCCAGCAGTTATAGGACAGGGCGATACGAGCAGTACTTC; CDR3: CASSYRTGRYEQYF
J: TRBJ2-2; V: TRBV29-1; length: 12; D: .; size: .; DNA: TGCAGCGGCGTACAAGGGAGAGGGGAGCTGTTTTTT; CDR3: CSGVQGRGELFF
J: TRBJ2-3; V: TRBV10-2; length: 16; D: TRBD2; size: .; DNA: TGCGCCAGCAGTCGGACTAGCGGGGGGAACTTGGATACGCAGTATTTT; CDR3: CASSRTSGGNLDTQYF
J: TRBJ2-5; V: TRBV20-1; length: 11; D: .; size: .; DNA: TGCAGTGCCAGACCCTTCGAGACCCAGTACTTC; CDR3: CSARPFETQYF
J: TRBJ2-5; V: TRBV4-1; length: 13; D: .; size: .; DNA: TGCGCCAGCAGCCAAGCCAGGCAAGAGACCCAGTACTTC; CDR3: CASSQARQETQYF
J: TRBJ1-1; V: TRBV6-5; length: 11; D: .; size: .; DNA: TGTGCCAGCAGTTCCGGGACACAAGCTTTCTTT; CDR3: CASSSGTQAFF
J: TRBJ2-7; V: TRBV11-2; length: 18; D: TRBD1; size: once; DNA: TGTGCCAGCAGCTTAGTCGGGACAGGGGGCCCGGACTCCTACGAGCAGTACTTC; CDR3: CASSLVGTGGPDSYEQYF
J: TRBJ1-5; V: TRBV19; length: 15; D: TRBD1; size: few; DNA: TGTGCCAGTAGTATTGGGACAGGGTCATTTCAGCCCCAGCATTTT; CDR3: CASSIGTGSFQPQHF
J: TRBJ1-2; V: TRBV10-2; length: 14; D: .; size: few; DNA: TGCGCCAGCAGTGAGTCCAGGGCCCTTGGGGGCTACACCTTC; CDR3: CASSESRALGGYTF
J: TRBJ1-1; V: TRBV27; length: 16; D: .; size: once; DNA: TGTGCCAGCAGTCCTGAAACCTTTACAGGGAACACTGAAGCTTTCTTT; CDR3: CASSPETFTGNTEAFF
J: TRBJ2-2; V: TRBV27; length: 14; D: .; size: .; DNA: TGTGCCAGCCGCAGGGGGGCCTACACCGGGGAGCTGTTTTTT; CDR3: CASRRGAYTGELFF
J: TRBJ2-7; V: TRBV5-1; length: 13; D: TRBD1; size: .; DNA: TGCGCCAGCAGCTTCGACAGGGCGTACGAGCAGTACTTC; CDR3: CASSFDRAYEQYF
J: TRBJ1-5; V: TRBV7-9; length: 16; D: .; size: .; DNA: TGTGCCAGCAGCCTATGGGGGCGCGGAGGTAATCAGCCCCAGCATTTT; CDR3: CASSLWGRGGNQPQHF
J: TRBJ1-1; V: TRBV2; length: 14; D: TRBD1; size: few; DNA: TGTGCCAGCGGAATAGGGACAGTGAACACTGAAGCTTTCTTT; CDR3: CASGIGTVNTEAFF
J: TRBJ2-7; V: TRBV7-2; length: 13; D: TRBD2; size: once; DNA: TGTGCCAGCAGCTGGTCGGGAGGTTACGAGCAGTACTTC; CDR3: CASSWSGGYEQYF
J: TRBJ2-7; V: TRBV5-4; length: 14; D: TRBD1; size: .; DNA: TGTGCCAGCAGTCGGGACAGGGCCTCCTACGAGCAGTACTTC; CDR3: CASSRDRASYEQYF
J: TRBJ2-1; V: TRBV4-2; length: 16; D: TRBD2; size: .; DNA: TGTGCCAGCAGCCAAGAAGGCGTTAGCGGGAGGGATGAGCAGTTCTTC; CDR3: CASSQEGVSGRDEQFF
J: TRBJ1-2; V: TRBV18; length: 15; D: .; size: .; DNA: TGTGCCAGCTCACCAAGTGAAGAGGTCTTCTATGGCTACACCTTC; CDR3: CASSPSEEVFYGYTF
J: TRBJ2-5; V: TRBV27; length: 13; D: .; size: .; DNA: TGTGCCAGCAGCTGGAGGGTCTGGGAGACCCAGTACTTC; CDR3: CASSWRVWETQYF
J: TRBJ2-1; V: TRBV10-3; length: 15; D: TRBD2; size: .; DNA: TGTGCCATCAGTGAGTCGACTAGCGACTACAATGAGCAGTTCTTC; CDR3: CAISESTSDYNEQFF
J: TRBJ2-7; V: TRBV18; length: 14; D: TRBD1; size: .; DNA: TGTGCCAGCTCTACGGACAGGGGATCCTACGAGCAGTACTTC; CDR3: CASSTDRGSYEQYF
J: TRBJ2-1; V: TRBV28; length: 16; D: TRBD2; size: .; DNA: TGTGCCAGCAGTCTAGGGACTAGCGGGGGGGCCAATGAGCAGTTCTTC; CDR3: CASSLGTSGGANEQFF
J: TRBJ2-7; V: TRBV6-5; length: 13; D: TRBD1; size: .; DNA: TGTGCCAGCAGCGGGACAGCATCCTACGAGCAGTACTTC; CDR3: CASSGTASYEQYF
J: TRBJ1-6; V: TRBV5-1; length: 16; D: TRBD1; size: few; DNA: TGCGCCAGCAAAGACAGGGGAAGCTCCTATAATTCACCCCTCCACTTT; CDR3: CASKDRGSSYNSPLHF
J: TRBJ1-2; V: TRBV2; length: 15; D: .; size: .; DNA: TGTGCCAGCAGGTCTCTTGCGGCTCTCAAATATGGCTACACCTTC; CDR3: CASRSLAALKYGYTF
J: TRBJ2-3; V: TRBV7-9; length: 16; D: .; size: .; DNA: TGTGCCAGCAGCTTAGTATCCGGGGGGCGATCAGATACGCAGTATTTT; CDR3: CASSLVSGGRSDTQYF
J: TRBJ2-7; V: TRBV18; length: 16; D: .; size: .; DNA: TGTGCCAGCTCACCACCGGGGAGGGGGTCCTTCTACGAGCAGTACTTC; CDR3: CASSPPGRGSFYEQYF